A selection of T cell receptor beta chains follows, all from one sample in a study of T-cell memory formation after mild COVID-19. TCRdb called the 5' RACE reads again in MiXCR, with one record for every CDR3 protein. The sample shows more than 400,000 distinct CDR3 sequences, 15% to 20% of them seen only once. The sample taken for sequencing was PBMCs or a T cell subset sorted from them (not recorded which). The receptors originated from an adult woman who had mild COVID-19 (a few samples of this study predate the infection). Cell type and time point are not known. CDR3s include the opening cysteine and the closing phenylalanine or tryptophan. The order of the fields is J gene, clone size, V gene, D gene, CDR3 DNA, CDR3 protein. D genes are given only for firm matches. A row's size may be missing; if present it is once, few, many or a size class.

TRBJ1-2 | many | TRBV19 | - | TGTGCCAGTAGGCCGGCCGGGGGCTATGGCTACACCTTC | CASRPAGGYGYTF
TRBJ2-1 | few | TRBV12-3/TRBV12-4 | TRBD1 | TGTGCCAGCAGTTTAAGGACAGGGGGCGGGAATGAGCAGTTCTTC | CASSLRTGGGNEQFF
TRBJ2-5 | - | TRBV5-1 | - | TGCGCCAGCAGGCCAGCCGGGACCCGTGTGGAGACCCAGTACTTC | CASRPAGTRVETQYF
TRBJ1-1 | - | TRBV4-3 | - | TGCGCCAGCAGCCAGGAACAGACCTTGAACACTGAAGCTTTCTTT | CASSQEQTLNTEAFF
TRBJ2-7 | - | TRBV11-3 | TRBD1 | TGTGCCAGCAGCTTGGAGTCGACAGGGGTGAAGTACGAGCAGTACTTC | CASSLESTGVKYEQYF
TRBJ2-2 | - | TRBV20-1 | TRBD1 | TGCAGTGCTAGACCCGTGACAGGGGTGAAGACCGGGGAGCTGTTTTTT | CSARPVTGVKTGELFF
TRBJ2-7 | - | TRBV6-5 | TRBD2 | TGTGCCAGCAGCTTACTAGCGGGGGGGCGAAGGGAGCAGTACTTC | CASSLLAGGRREQYF
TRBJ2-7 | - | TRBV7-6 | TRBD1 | TGTGCCAGAAGCTTAGTCCTCCCTCCCGGGACAGGGCTGTACGAGCAGTACTTC | CARSLVLPPGTGLYEQYF
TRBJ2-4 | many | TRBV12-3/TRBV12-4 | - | TGTGCCAGCAGTGGTCCGACAGGAAACATTCAGTACTTC | CASSGPTGNIQYF
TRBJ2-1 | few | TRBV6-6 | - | TGTGCCAGCAGTCCTCAGGGAGGGGGCAATGAGCAGTTCTTC | CASSPQGGGNEQFF
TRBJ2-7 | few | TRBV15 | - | TGTGCCACCAGCAGAGATCGTCCAGCCTCCTACGAGCAGTACTTC | CATSRDRPASYEQYF
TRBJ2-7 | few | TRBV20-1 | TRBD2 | TGCAGTGCTAGAGATCAGGTGCTAGCGGGAGGGCCTTCAGAGGTATACGAGCAGTACTTC | CSARDQVLAGGPSEVYEQYF
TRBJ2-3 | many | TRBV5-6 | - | TGTGCCAGCAGCTCGCCCCGGGCCACAGATACGCAGTATTTT | CASSSPRATDTQYF
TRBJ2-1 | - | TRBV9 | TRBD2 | TGTGCCAGCAGCGTAGGGACTAGCGGGGGGCCGTACAATGAGCAGTTCTTC | CASSVGTSGGPYNEQFF
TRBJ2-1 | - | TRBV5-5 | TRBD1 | TGTGCCAGCAGCTCCCGGGACAGGACGTACAATGAGCAGTTCTTC | CASSSRDRTYNEQFF
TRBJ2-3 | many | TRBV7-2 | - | TGTGCCAGCTGCCAGGGACTCCCCACAGATACGCAGTATTTT | CASCQGLPTDTQYF
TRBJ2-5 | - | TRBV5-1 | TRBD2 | TGCGCCAGCAGCTCCGGACTAGCGGGGGGGCAGGGTAGGAGGTCCCAAGAGACCCAGTACTTC | CASSSGLAGGQGRRSQETQYF
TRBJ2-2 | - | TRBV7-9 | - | TGTGCCAGCAGAAGACAGACTACGAACACCGGGGAGCTGTTTTTT | CASRRQTTNTGELFF
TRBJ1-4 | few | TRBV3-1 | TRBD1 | TGTGCCAGCAGCCCGTTTTCAGGGGGTGTAAATGAAAAACTGTTTTTT | CASSPFSGGVNEKLFF
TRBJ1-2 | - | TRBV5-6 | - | TGTGCCAGCAGCCCTCCCTCGGGAGTCGGCTATGGCTACACCTTC | CASSPPSGVGYGYTF
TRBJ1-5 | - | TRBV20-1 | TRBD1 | TGCAGTGCCAGACAGGGTGCGGGGGCCAATCAGCCCCAGCATTTT | CSARQGAGANQPQHF
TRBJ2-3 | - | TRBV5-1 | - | TGCGCCAGCCGATGGACGGTCACAGATACGCAGTATTTT | CASRWTVTDTQYF
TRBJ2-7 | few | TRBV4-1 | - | TGCGCCAGCAGCCGGATTCTGGGGCTAAAGTCAGGGACCTACGAGCAGTACTTC | CASSRILGLKSGTYEQYF
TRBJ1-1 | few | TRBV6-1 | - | TGTGCCAGCAGTGAACTACAGCTTAACACTGAAGCTTTCTTT | CASSELQLNTEAFF
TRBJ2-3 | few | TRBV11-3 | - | TGTGCCAGCAGCGATAAGACGGCCTCTAGCACAGATACGCAGTATTTT | CASSDKTASSTDTQYF
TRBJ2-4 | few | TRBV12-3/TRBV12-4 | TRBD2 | TGTGCCAGCAGTTTTGGGGGGGGAGAAAACATTCAGTACTTC | CASSFGGGENIQYF
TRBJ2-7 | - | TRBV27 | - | TGTGCCAGCAGCCGGGGACCGGGCTACGAGCAGTACTTC | CASSRGPGYEQYF
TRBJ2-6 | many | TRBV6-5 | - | TGTGCCAGCAGTTACTGGGGCAACTCTGGGGCCAACGTCCTGACTTTC | CASSYWGNSGANVLTF
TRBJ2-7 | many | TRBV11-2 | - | TGTGCCAGCAGCTCCTGGAAAGACTCCAGCTCCTACGAGCAGTACTTC | CASSSWKDSSSYEQYF
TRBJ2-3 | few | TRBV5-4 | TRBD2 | TGTGCCAGCAGCAGCCGGGGCGGGAGGGCCGCAGATACGCAGTATTTT | CASSSRGGRAADTQYF
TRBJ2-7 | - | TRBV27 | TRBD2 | TGTGCCAGCAGTTTTAGTACTAGCGGGATCGAGCAGTACTTC | CASSFSTSGIEQYF
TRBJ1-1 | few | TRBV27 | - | TGTGCCGCCCGGGGGGCTACTGAAGCTTTCTTT | CAARGATEAFF
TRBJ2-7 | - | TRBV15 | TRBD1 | TGTGCCACCAGCAGAGATAAAGGGACAGGTACCTACGAGCAGTACTTC | CATSRDKGTGTYEQYF
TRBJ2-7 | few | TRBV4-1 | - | TGCGCCAGCAGCCAACTAATAGGAGGCGAGCAGTACTTC | CASSQLIGGEQYF
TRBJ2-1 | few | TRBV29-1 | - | TGCAGCGCGGCAGGGTTCGAGGATTACAATGAGCAGTTCTTC | CSAAGFEDYNEQFF
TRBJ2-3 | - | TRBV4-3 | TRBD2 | TGCGCCAGCGGTCCACTAGCGAGAGAGGCAGATACGCAGTATTTT | CASGPLAREADTQYF
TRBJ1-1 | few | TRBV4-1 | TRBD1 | TGCGCCAGCAGCCGGCAAAGACAGGGGGTGGACATCGAAGCTTTCTTT | CASSRQRQGVDIEAFF
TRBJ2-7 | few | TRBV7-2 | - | TGTGCCAGCAGCCTGGCGGCAACAGGGGAGGCCTACGAGCAGTACTTC | CASSLAATGEAYEQYF
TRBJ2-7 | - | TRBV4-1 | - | TGCGCCAGCAGCCAAGTTTGGGGCAACTCCTACGAGCAGTACTTC | CASSQVWGNSYEQYF
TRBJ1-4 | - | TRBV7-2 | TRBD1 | TGTGCCAGCAGCTTAGGGGTGACAGGGGGCTCGGAGGAAAAACTGTTTTTT | CASSLGVTGGSEEKLFF
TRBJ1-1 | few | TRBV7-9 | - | TGTGCCAGCAGCTTAGCCCAATCACGGACTGAAGCTTTCTTT | CASSLAQSRTEAFF
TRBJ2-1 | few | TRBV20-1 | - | TGCAGTGCTAGACAGGGCATCTCGTGGAATGAGCAGTTCTTC | CSARQGISWNEQFF
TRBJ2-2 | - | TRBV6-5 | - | TGTGCCAGCAGAGGAGGTCCGAACACCGGGGAGCTGTTTTTT | CASRGGPNTGELFF
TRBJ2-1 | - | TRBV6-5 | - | TGTGCCAGTCAACTCCTCTCGACAGGGAGGGATGAGCAGTTCTTC | CASQLLSTGRDEQFF
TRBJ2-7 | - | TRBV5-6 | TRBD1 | TGTGCCAGCAGCGAGGGAACAGGGGCTAACGAGCAGTACTTC | CASSEGTGANEQYF
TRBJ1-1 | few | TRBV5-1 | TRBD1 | TGCGCCAGCCGCTCCCGAGGGGGCAACACTGAAGCTTTCTTT | CASRSRGGNTEAFF
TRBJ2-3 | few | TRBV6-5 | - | TGTGCCAGCAGTTACATCTGGGCGGGCACAGATACGCAGTATTTT | CASSYIWAGTDTQYF
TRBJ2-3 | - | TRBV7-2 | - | TGTGCCAGCAGCCCAGAGTGGGGCTTCACAGATACGCAGTATTTT | CASSPEWGFTDTQYF
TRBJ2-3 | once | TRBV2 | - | TGTGCCAGCAGCCAACAGTACACAGATACGCAGTATTTT | CASSQQYTDTQYF
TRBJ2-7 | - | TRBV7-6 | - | TGTGCCAGCAGCTTAGAAGGAGGAGCCACCCCATACGAGCAGTACTTC | CASSLEGGATPYEQYF
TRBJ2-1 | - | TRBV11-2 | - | TGTGCCAGCAGCTTAGATCCTCGCCTCCGGGGCAATGAGCAGTTCTTC | CASSLDPRLRGNEQFF
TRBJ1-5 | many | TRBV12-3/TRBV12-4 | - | TGTGCCAGCAACCCGACAGGAGGTAATCAGCCCCAGCATTTT | CASNPTGGNQPQHF
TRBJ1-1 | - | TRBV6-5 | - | TGTGCCAGCAGTTACTTTGGGGTGTACGGCGACACTGAAGCTTTCTTT | CASSYFGVYGDTEAFF
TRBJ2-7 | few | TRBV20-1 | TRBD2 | TGCAGTGCAAGGAGCGGGGGGGCCTCCTACGAGCAGTACTTC | CSARSGGASYEQYF
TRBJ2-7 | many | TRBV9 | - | TGTGCCAGCAGCGTAGGTGAGGGAGGCTTCTCCTACGAGCAGTACTTC | CASSVGEGGFSYEQYF